The 12 T cell receptor beta chains below come from one sample, sequenced in a study of cytomegalovirus exposure and HLA in healthy donors. 13 Jbeta primers and 60 Vbeta primers were used for the PCR. Profiled with immunoSEQ multiplex PCR; TCRdb holds only in-frame clones, not every one. This sample's clone table lists 70,000 or so clones. The sample comprised PBMCs. These receptors all stem from a female donor in good health and CMV-seropositive.

The rearrangement links TRBV4-3 to TRBJ1-1; D not resolved. Germline lookup yields CDR1 LGHNA and CDR2 YSLEER. The CDR3 is 19 amino acids. V lost 0 bases to trimming and J lost 1 base, with 21 bases between them. CDR3 nucleotide sequence: TGCGCCAGCAGCCAAGATCTATTTGGGAGGGAAGTAACGAACACTGAAGCTTTCTTT. Translation: CASSQDLFGREVTNTEAFF.

The chain recombines TRBV6-1 with TRBJ1-2, with TRBD1 matching over 7 bases. The germline V gene encodes CDR1 MNHNS and CDR2 SASEGT. CDR3 size: 14 residues. J lost 7 bases, V lost 4 bases, and 9 bases had no gene match. DNA of the CDR3: TGTGCCAGCAGTGCGACAGGGCTAGGAATTGGCTACACCTTC. Translating it yields CASSATGLGIGYTF.

CDR3 in DNA: TGTGCCAGCAGCCAAGGTGTAAAGGGGGGGGGCCCCTGGGTTCAGCCCCAGCATTTT. It yields the protein CASSQGVKGGGPWVQPQHF. The V call is TRBV4-2, the J call TRBJ1-5; tentative D call: TRBD1 (6 bases). The germline V gene encodes CDR1 LGHNA and CDR2 YNFKEQ. Trimming took off 1 base at V and 6 bases at J, with 25 bases between the two ends. The CDR3 is 19 amino acids.

CDR3: CASSVRGGEKLFF. The CDR3 DNA follows: TGTGCCAGCAGCGTAAGGGGGGGTGAAAAACTGTTTTTT. This chain joins TRBV9 and TRBJ1-4; maybe TRBD1 (6 bases). Trimming took off 1 base at V and 7 bases at J, with 8 bases between the two ends. The CDR3 has 13 residues. Per the germline V gene, CDR1 is SGDLS and CDR2 is YYNGEE.

The chain carries TRBV28 and TRBJ2-7; D is possibly TRBD2 (5 bases). Germline V gene lookup returns CDR1 MDHEN and CDR2 SYDVKM. This CDR3 comprises 15 residues. V was clipped by 6 bases and J by 0 bases, with 15 bases between them. This CDR3 is CASSPEEAYSYEQYF. The CDR3 DNA follows: TGTGCCAGCAGCCCGGAGGAGGCTTACTCCTACGAGCAGTACTTC. The full variable domain, in which reference TRBV28 and TRBJ2-7 provide the parts outside the CDR3, is DVKVTQSSRYLVKRTGEKVFLECVQDMDHENMFWYRQDPGLGLRLIYFSYDVKMKEKGDIPEGYSVSREKKERFSLILESASTNQTSMYLCASSPEEAYSYEQYFGPGTRLTVT.

The chain is built from TRBV5-1 and TRBJ1-2; 7 bases are shared with TRBD1. The J segment lost 2 bases and the V segment lost 4 bases, leaving 5 bases of the junction unmatched. Per germline, CDR1 SGHRS and CDR2 YFSETQ. CDR3 size: 14 residues. The CDR3 spells CASSPTGINYGYTF. The CDR3 bases are TGCGCCAGCAGCCCGACAGGGATAAACTATGGCTACACCTTC.

The gene calls are TRBV9 and TRBJ2-7; TRBD2 agrees at 9 bases. This CDR3 is 15 amino acids long. Germline loops: CDR1 SGDLS, CDR2 YYNGEE. J was trimmed by 2 bases and V by 4 bases; bases with no gene match: 7. Written as DNA, the CDR3 is TGTGCCAGCAGCTCTAGCGGGGATAGCGCCTACGAGCAGTACTTC. Amino acid sequence: CASSSSGDSAYEQYF.

This chain uses TRBV5-1 with TRBJ2-7; D may be TRBD1 (5 bases). The CDR3 is 14 residues long. The germline CDR1 and CDR2 sequences are SGHRS and YFSETQ. V was cut by 0 bases and J by 6 bases, with 13 bases left in between. The CDR3 here is CASSLGSGIGEQYF. The CDR3 coding sequence is TGCGCCAGCAGCTTGGGGTCAGGGATAGGCGAGCAGTACTTC. Complete variable domain (other parts from reference TRBV5-1 and TRBJ2-7): KAGVTQTPRYLIKTRGQQVTLSCSPISGHRSVSWYQQTPGQGLQFLFEYFSETQRNKGNFPGRFSGRQFSNSRSEMNVSTLELGDSALYLCASSLGSGIGEQYFGPGTRLTVT.

J is TRBJ2-7 and V is TRBV28, with a tentative D call TRBD2 (5 bases). The CDR3 has 14 amino acids. V lost 8 bases, J lost 3 bases, and 17 bases lay in between. Looked up from germline, CDR1 is MDHEN and CDR2 is SYDVKM. CDR3 protein: CASHRTDGIYEQYF. The CDR3 DNA is TGTGCCAGCCATAGAACCGACGGGATCTACGAGCAGTACTTC.

The chain joins TRBV19 to TRBJ2-7; D perhaps matches TRBD1 (5 bases). Germline V gene data show CDR1 as LNHDA and CDR2 as SQIVND (reference sequence). The V end lost 3 bases, the J end lost 1 base, and 16 bases lay between the germline ends. The CDR3 length is 16 residues. CDR3 in DNA: TGTGCCAGTAGTATCGCTACAGGAAATCCATCCTACGAGCAGTACTTC. Encoded protein: CASSIATGNPSYEQYF.

The V gene is TRBV6-1, the J gene TRBJ2-7; TRBD1 might be the D (5 bases). V shed 4 bases and J shed 2 bases, with 12 bases lying between them. The CDR3 length is 14 residues. CDR1 is MNHNS and CDR2 is SASEGT in the germline V gene. The CDR3 coding sequence is TGTGCCAGCAGTGGGGGCCAATGGGCCTACGAGCAGTACTTC. Encoded protein: CASSGGQWAYEQYF.

The rearrangement uses TRBV19 and TRBJ2-1, with D possibly TRBD1 on 6 matching bases. Trimming pared 4 bases from V and 7 bases from J, leaving 20 bases between. This CDR3 is 16 amino acids long. In germline, CDR1 is LNHDA, CDR2 SQIVND (reference sequence). The CDR3 loop is CASSTNHARGWNEQFF. The CDR3 region has the DNA TGTGCCAGTAGTACCAACCATGCGAGGGGGTGGAATGAGCAGTTCTTC.